This T cell receptor (beta chain) was found in a study of T cell changes during pregnancy in multiple sclerosis (dated by TCRdb to between 2017 and 2020). Regarding the research as a whole: The study examined how the T cell repertoire changed over the course of pregnancy in women with multiple sclerosis.

A distance of 15 bases separates the germline ends of V and J, which lose 4 bases and 3 bases respectively. Based on the germline V gene, the CDR1 and CDR2 sequences are KGHSH and LQKENI. The CDR3 goes from the cysteine to the phenylalanine over 15 residues. The only DNA kept is the CDR3, 45 bases in frame from the first base. Points on this clone: The antigen this receptor binds is unknown. Per-nucleotide qualities are absent, and no much larger clonotype sits a single base away.

The protocol used for the library was the immunoSEQ multiplex PCR assay. Drawn from immuneACCESS, this table holds only the in-frame rearrangements with V and J called that TCRdb kept. Clones are partly lost; checked studies trace under half to an unresolved V gene and leave the rest unexplained. In this sample the table shows 45,000 or so clones, 95% to 96% of which occur a single time. About 0.89% of the sample lies in the top ten. The chain employs TRBV18 and TRBJ1-2; TRBD1 could be the D gene, as 6 bases match. The sample was peripheral blood, taken in the second trimester of pregnancy. The sequence derives from a female donor with multiple sclerosis, enrolled in a pregnancy study. The DNA reads TGTGCCAGCTCACAAGAGACAGGCACCTACTATGGCTACACCTTC. Protein translation: CASSQETGTYYGYTF.